Listed here is a single TCR beta chain. V trimming: 3 bases; J trimming: 1 base; junction bases outside the gene matches: 5. The germline gives CDR1 MRHNA, CDR2 SNTAGT. The CDR3 contains 16 residues. The repertoire was sequenced with immunoSEQ multiplex PCR; TCRdb's copy has only in-frame clones and lacks some. In the table there are roughly 270,000 clones, around 80% of which are singletons. The data originate from a study of blood T cell repertoires in COVID-19. The sequenced material came from PBMCs or T cells enriched from blood (not recorded which). The clonotype comes from a man aged 35-49 years who had been exposed to COVID-19. The chain carries TRBV6-4 and TRBJ1-5, with 8 bases matching TRBD1. CDR3 DNA: TGTGCCAGCAGTGAGGACAGGGCTTGGAGCAATCAGCCCCAGCATTTT. Translated, it gives CASSEDRAWSNQPQHF.